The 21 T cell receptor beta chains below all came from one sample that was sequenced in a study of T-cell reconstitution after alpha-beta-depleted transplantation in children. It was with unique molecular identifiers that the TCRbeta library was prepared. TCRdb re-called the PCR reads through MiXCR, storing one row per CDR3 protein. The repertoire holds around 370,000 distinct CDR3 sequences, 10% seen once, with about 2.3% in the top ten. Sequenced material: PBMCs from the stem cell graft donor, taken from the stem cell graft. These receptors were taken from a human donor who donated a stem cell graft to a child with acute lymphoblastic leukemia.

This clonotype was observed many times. The CDR3 sequence is CSVDGLENEQFF. The CDR3 DNA is TGCAGCGTTGACGGACTAGAAAATGAGCAGTTCTTC. The V call is TRBV29-1, the J call TRBJ2-1, with TRBD2 identical over 7 bases. V was clipped by 3 bases and J by 7 bases; unmatched bases: 3. This CDR3 comprises 12 residues. From germline, CDR1 is SQVTM and CDR2 ANQGSEA.

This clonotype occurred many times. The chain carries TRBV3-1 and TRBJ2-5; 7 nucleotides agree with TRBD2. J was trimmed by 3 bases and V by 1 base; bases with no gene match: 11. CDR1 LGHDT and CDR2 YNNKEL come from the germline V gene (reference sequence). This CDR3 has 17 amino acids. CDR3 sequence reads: CASSQGPGTTSKETQYF. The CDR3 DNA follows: TGTGCCAGCAGCCAAGGTCCCGGGACTACTTCGAAAGAGACCCAGTACTTC.

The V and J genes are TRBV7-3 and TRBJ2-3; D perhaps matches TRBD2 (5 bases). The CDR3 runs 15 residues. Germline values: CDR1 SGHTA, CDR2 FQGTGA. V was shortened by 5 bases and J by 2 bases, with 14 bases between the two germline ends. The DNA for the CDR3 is TGTGCCAGCAGCGCTAGCTCCCGACCCACAGATACGCAGTATTTT. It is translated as CASSASSRPTDTQYF.

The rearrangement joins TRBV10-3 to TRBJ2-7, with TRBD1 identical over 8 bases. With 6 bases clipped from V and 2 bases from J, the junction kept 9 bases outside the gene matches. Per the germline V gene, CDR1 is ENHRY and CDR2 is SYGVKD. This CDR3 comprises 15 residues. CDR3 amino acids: CAISFRQGSPYEQYF. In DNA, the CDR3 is TGTGCCATCAGCTTCCGACAGGGGAGTCCCTACGAGCAGTACTTC.

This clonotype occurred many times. CDR3 sequence reads: CSARGNSYEQYF. The CDR3, as DNA: TGCAGTGCTAGGGGCAACTCCTACGAGCAGTACTTC. The V gene is TRBV20-1, the J gene TRBJ2-7, with D hard to call. The CDR3 has 12 residues. V was cut by 3 bases and J by 0 bases, with 6 bases left in between. Germline V lookup: CDR1 DFQATT, CDR2 SNEGSKA (reference sequence).

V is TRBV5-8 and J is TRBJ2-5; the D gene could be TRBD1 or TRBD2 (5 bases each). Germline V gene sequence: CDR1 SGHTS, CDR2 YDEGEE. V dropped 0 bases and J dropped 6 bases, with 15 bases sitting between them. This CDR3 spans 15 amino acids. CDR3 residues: CASSLGGPPGKTQYF. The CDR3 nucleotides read TGTGCCAGCAGCTTGGGGGGACCGCCAGGAAAGACCCAGTACTTC.

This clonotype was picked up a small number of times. CDR3 in amino acids: CASSPMTGSGNTIYF. CDR3 sequence (DNA): TGTGCCAGCAGCCCCATGACAGGCTCTGGAAACACCATATATTTT. The chain combines TRBV7-2 with TRBJ1-3, with a tentative D call TRBD1 (6 bases). The CDR3 is made up of 15 amino acids. V shed 5 bases and J shed 0 bases, with 11 bases lying between them. Per the germline V gene, CDR1 is SGHTA and CDR2 is FQGNSA.

CDR3 sequence reads: CASSLSGATYNEQFF. The CDR3 DNA reads TGTGCCAGCAGTTTATCTGGGGCGACCTACAATGAGCAGTTCTTC. This sequence joins TRBV27 and TRBJ2-1, with D maybe TRBD1 (5 bases). The CDR3 consists of 15 residues. V was trimmed by 0 bases and J by 2 bases, leaving 8 bases between them. The germline V gene has CDR1 MNHEY and CDR2 SMNVEV (reference sequence).

DNA of the CDR3: TGCGCCAGCAGCTTGGACAGGTCTGAGCACAATGAGCAGTTCTTC. Its translation is CASSLDRSEHNEQFF. The V and J genes are TRBV5-1 and TRBJ2-1; TRBD1 is a possible D gene (5 bases). CDR3 length: 15 amino acids. Germline CDR1 and CDR2: SGHRS and YFSETQ. V was shortened by 0 bases and J by 5 bases, with 12 bases between the two germline ends.

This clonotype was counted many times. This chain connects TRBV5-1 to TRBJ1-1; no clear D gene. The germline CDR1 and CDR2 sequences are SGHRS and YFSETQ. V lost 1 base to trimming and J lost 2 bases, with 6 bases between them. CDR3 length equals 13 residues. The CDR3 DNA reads TGCGCCAGCAGCTTGCCCCCCAACACTGAAGCTTTCTTT. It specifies CASSLPPNTEAFF. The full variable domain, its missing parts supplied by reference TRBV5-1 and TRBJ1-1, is KAGVTQTPRYLIKTRGQQVTLSCSPISGHRSVSWYQQTPGQGLQFLFEYFSETQRNKGNFPGRFSGRQFSNSRSEMNVSTLELGDSALYLCASSLPPNTEAFFGQGTRLTVV.

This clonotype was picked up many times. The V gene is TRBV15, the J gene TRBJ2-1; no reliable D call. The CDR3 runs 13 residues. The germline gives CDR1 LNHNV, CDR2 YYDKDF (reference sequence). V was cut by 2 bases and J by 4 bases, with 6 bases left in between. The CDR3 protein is CATSRPAYNEQFF. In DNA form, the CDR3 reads TGTGCCACCAGCAGACCAGCGTACAATGAGCAGTTCTTC.

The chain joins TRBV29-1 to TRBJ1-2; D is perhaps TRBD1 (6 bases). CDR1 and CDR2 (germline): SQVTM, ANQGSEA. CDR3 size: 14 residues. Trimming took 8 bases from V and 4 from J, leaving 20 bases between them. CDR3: CSSTGGGGIYGYTF. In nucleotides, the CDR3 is TGCAGCTCAACTGGGGGCGGAGGAATCTATGGCTACACCTTC.

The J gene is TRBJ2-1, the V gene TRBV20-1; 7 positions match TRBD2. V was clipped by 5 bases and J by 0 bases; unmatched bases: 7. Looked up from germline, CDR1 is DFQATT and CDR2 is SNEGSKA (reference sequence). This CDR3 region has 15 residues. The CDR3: CSAGAGKSSYNEQFF. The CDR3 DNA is TGCAGTGCTGGAGCGGGGAAGAGCTCCTACAATGAGCAGTTCTTC.

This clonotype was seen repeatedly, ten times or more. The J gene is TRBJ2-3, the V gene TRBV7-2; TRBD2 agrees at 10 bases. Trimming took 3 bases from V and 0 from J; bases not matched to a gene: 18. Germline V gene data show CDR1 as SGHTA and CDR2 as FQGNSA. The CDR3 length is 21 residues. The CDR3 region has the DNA TGTGCCAGCAGCTTCAGCGGGAGGGCCTTCGGTAACACGATTAGCACAGATACGCAGTATTTT. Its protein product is CASSFSGRAFGNTISTDTQYF.

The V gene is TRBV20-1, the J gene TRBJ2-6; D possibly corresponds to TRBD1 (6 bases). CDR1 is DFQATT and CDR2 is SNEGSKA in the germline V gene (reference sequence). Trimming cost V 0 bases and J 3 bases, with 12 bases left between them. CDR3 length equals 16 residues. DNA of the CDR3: TGCAGTGCTAGAGACCATAACAGGGATGGGGCCAACGTCCTGACTTTC. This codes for CSARDHNRDGANVLTF.

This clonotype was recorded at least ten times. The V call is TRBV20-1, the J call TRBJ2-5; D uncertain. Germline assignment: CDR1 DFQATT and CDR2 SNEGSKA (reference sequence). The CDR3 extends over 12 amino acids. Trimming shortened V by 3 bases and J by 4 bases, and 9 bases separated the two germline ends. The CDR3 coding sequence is TGCAGTGCTAGCCCGCTACGAGAGACCCAGTACTTC. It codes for CSASPLRETQYF.

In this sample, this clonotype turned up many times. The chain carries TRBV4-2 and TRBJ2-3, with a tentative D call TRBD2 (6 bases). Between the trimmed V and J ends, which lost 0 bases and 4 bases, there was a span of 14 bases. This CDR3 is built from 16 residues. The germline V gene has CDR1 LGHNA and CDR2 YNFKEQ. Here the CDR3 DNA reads TGTGCCAGCAGCCAAGATGCCCAGGAGGGACCAGATACGCAGTATTTT. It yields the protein CASSQDAQEGPDTQYF.

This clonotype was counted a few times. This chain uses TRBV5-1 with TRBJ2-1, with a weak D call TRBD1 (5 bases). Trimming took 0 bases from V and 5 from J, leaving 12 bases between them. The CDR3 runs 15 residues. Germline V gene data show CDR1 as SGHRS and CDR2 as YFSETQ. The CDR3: CASSLGGYGDNEQFF. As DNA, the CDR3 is TGCGCCAGCAGCTTGGGGGGCTACGGAGACAATGAGCAGTTCTTC.

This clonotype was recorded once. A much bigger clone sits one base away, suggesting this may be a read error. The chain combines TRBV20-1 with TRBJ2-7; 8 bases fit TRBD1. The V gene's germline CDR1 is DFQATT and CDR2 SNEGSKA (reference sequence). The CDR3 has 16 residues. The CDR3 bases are TGCAGTGCTAGTAGCCCGCTCCGACAGGGGACCTACGACCAGTACTTC. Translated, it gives CSASSPLRQGTYDQYF.

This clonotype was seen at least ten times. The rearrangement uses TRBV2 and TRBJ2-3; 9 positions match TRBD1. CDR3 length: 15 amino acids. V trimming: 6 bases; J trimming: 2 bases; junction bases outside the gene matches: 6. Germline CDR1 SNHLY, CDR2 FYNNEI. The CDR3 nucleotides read TGTGCCAGCAGGGGGACAGGGAGAATCACAGATACGCAGTATTTT. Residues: CASRGTGRITDTQYF.

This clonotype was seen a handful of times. The CDR3 DNA follows: TGTGCCAGCAGCCCGACCCTAGCGGGGACAGATACGCAGTATTTT. This codes for CASSPTLAGTDTQYF. The rearrangement joins TRBV6-1 to TRBJ2-3, with 9 nucleotides matching TRBD2. The trim removed 6 bases at V and 3 bases at J, leaving 7 bases unmatched. Germline-derived CDR1 and CDR2 are MNHNS and SASEGT. CDR3 length: 15 amino acids.